What follows are 32 T cell receptor beta chains derived from one specimen sequenced in a study of molecular identifiers for immune sequencing clone quantification. TCRdb recomputed calls from the PCR reads with MiXCR, one row per CDR3 protein. The sample consists of about 630,000 distinct CDR3 sequences, about 25% of them appearing once. Input material: naive CD8+ T cells from blood, with Jurkat cell RNA spiked in. Subset noted: FACS-sorted CD8+CD4-CCR7+CD45RA+ naive T cells. These receptors were obtained from a human donor in good health. Some libraries in this study had Jurkat cell RNA spiked in.

As concerns this clonotype: Being one base from a much bigger clone, this may be a read error. This rearrangement joins TRBV7-6 to TRBJ1-4, with no clear D. The CDR3 contains 14 residues. CDR1 is SGHVS and CDR2 is FNYEAQ in the germline V gene. As DNA, the CDR3 is TGTGCCAGCAGCTTTTCCCGCACTAATGAAAAACTGGTTTTT. Translated: CASSFSRTNEKLVF.

Concerning this clonotype: A single base separates this from a much larger clone, so it may be a read error. V usage is TRBV19 and J usage is TRBJ2-7; the D gene is possibly TRBD1 (5 bases). Germline V gene data show CDR1 as LNHDA and CDR2 as SQIVND (reference sequence). The CDR3 has 14 amino acids. As DNA, the CDR3 is TGTGCCAGTACCCCAAGTGACAGCTCCTACGCGCAGTACTTC. Its protein product is CASTPSDSSYAQYF.

This clonotype was recorded a few times. This chain joins TRBV3-2 and TRBJ1-5. TRBV3-2 constitutes a pseudogene. The CDR3 is 12 amino acids. The CDR3 loop is CASSHTLEPQHF. CDR3 in DNA: TGTGCCAGCAGCCATACGCTGGAGCCCCAGCATTTT.

The chain uses TRBV5-6 and TRBJ2-1; 13 bases fit TRBD2. Germline V gives CDR1 SGHDT, CDR2 YYEEEE. The CDR3 has 15 residues. With 4 bases clipped from V and 8 bases from J, the junction kept 6 bases outside the gene matches. Here the CDR3 reads CASSIGLAGVHEQFF. The CDR3 DNA is TGTGCCAGCAGCATTGGACTAGCGGGAGTACATGAGCAGTTCTTC.

This clonotype was observed at least ten times. The rearrangement links TRBV6-5 to TRBJ2-7, with D perhaps matching TRBD2 (5 bases). This CDR3 is built from 13 residues. Germline V lookup: CDR1 MNHEY, CDR2 SVGAGI. V was cut by 6 bases and J by 4 bases, with 13 bases left in between. The CDR3, as DNA: TGTGCCAGCAGCCCCGATGGAGGTTACGAGCAGTACTTC. It yields the protein CASSPDGGYEQYF.

This clonotype was seen a single time. CDR3 protein: CASSLQGGRTDTQYF. In nucleotides, the CDR3 is TGTGCCAGCTCACTACAAGGGGGCCGGACAGATACGCAGTATTTT. The chain joins TRBV18 to TRBJ2-3; 7 nucleotides agree with TRBD1. V dropped 4 bases and J dropped 3; count of bases not matched to a gene: 7. The CDR3 covers 15 residues. Germline V gene sequence: CDR1 KGHSH, CDR2 LQKENI.

This clonotype was detected many times. This chain uses TRBV5-1 with TRBJ2-7; no definite D call. The V and J ends lost 4 bases and 2 bases respectively, with 10 bases between them. The CDR3 sequence is 13 residues long. Germline V gene sequence: CDR1 SGHRS, CDR2 YFSETQ. The chain's CDR3 is CASSHEYTYEQYF. The CDR3 DNA is TGCGCCAGCAGCCACGAGTACACCTACGAGCAGTACTTC.

This clonotype was counted at least ten times. The V call is TRBV7-9, the J call TRBJ2-1; weak D call: TRBD2 (5 bases). Trimming removed 8 bases at V and 7 bases at J, with 9 bases between. CDR3 size: 11 residues. Looked up from germline, CDR1 is SEHNR and CDR2 is FQNEAQ (reference sequence). CDR3: CASELGNEQFF. Written as DNA, the CDR3 is TGTGCCAGCGAACTAGGTAATGAGCAGTTCTTC.

This clonotype was counted ten times or more. The chain recombines TRBV19 with TRBJ2-3; 11 bases match TRBD2. Germline-derived CDR1 and CDR2 are LNHDA and SQIVND (reference sequence). The J segment lost 1 base and the V segment lost 7 bases, leaving 4 bases of the junction unmatched. This CDR3 has 15 residues. CDR3 DNA: TGTGCCAGTACTACTAGCGGGGGCGGCACAGATACGCAGTATTTT. It yields the protein CASTTSGGGTDTQYF.

This clonotype occurred many times. This chain uses TRBV7-9 with TRBJ1-1; D is ambiguous. This CDR3 comprises 14 residues. The germline V gene encodes CDR1 SEHNR and CDR2 FQNEAQ (reference sequence). Trimming pared 5 bases from V and 6 bases from J, leaving 16 bases between. The CDR3 sequence is CASSPTERAPEAFF. The CDR3 DNA is TGTGCCAGCAGCCCGACGGAGAGGGCCCCTGAAGCTTTCTTT.

Notes on this clonotype: The junction shows a germline mismatch at one end, possibly a read error. This chain uses TRBV20-1 with TRBJ2-7; TRBD1 is a possible D gene (6 bases). CDR1 is DFQATT and CDR2 is SNEGSKA in the germline V gene (reference sequence). This CDR3 is built from 13 residues. The CDR3 here is CSAQGIVSYAPSF. The CDR3 DNA reads as TGCAGTGCTCAGGGGATTGTCTCCTACGCGCCGTCCTTC.

Concerning this clonotype: Since a much larger clone is just one base distant, this may be a read error. V is TRBV7-9 and J is TRBJ2-2; D is possibly TRBD2 (5 bases). CDR3 length: 12 residues. Germline CDR1 and CDR2: SEHNR and FQNEAQ (reference sequence). CDR3 region: CASLGDTGELYF. For the CDR3, the DNA is TGTGCCAGCCTGGGCGACACCGGGGAGCTGTATTTT. Full variable domain (rest looked up from reference TRBV7-9 and TRBJ2-2): DTGVSQNPRHKITKRGQNVTFRCDPISEHNRLYWYRQTLGQGPEFLTYFQNEAQLEKSRLLSDRFSAERPKGSFSTLEIQRTEQGDSAMYLCASLGDTGELYFGEGSRLTVL.

Notes on this clonotype: This may come from a read error, since a much larger clone is one base off. This is likely a read error, given that the CDR3 carries no conserved phenylalanine or tryptophan at its end. The CDR3 sequence: CASSQEGQGPSYNEQFL. The DNA for the CDR3 is TGTGCCAGCAGCCAAGAAGGGCAAGGACCGAGCTACAATGAGCAGTTCCTC. This chain uses TRBV4-2 with TRBJ2-1; D unclear. Germline V gene sequence: CDR1 LGHNA, CDR2 YNFKEQ. V shed 0 bases and J shed 3 bases, with 15 bases lying between them. This CDR3 region has 17 residues.

This clonotype was picked up many times. The chain links TRBV14 to TRBJ1-1; the D is unclear. Trimming left V 0 bases short and J 0 bases short, with 11 bases between. Germline V gene data show CDR1 as SGHDN and CDR2 as FVKESK. This CDR3 contains 16 residues. CDR3 region: CASSQDIGSVNTEAFF. CDR3 coding DNA: TGTGCCAGCAGCCAAGATATTGGCAGTGTGAACACTGAAGCTTTCTTT.

The V and J genes are TRBV20-1 and TRBJ2-2, with D perhaps being TRBD1 or TRBD2 (5 bases each). Germline CDR1 and CDR2: DFQATT and SNEGSKA (reference sequence). The CDR3 spans 16 residues. This CDR3 is CSVRDEQVSNTGELFF. The CDR3, as DNA: TGCAGCGTCCGGGACGAACAGGTCTCGAACACCGGGGAGCTGTTTTTT.

In regard to this clonotype: At one boundary the junction diverges from the germline segment, which might be a read error. The chain recombines TRBV4-3 with TRBJ2-1, with 9 bases identical to TRBD2. The CDR3 contains 15 residues. Germline CDR1 LGHNA, CDR2 YSLEER. CDR3 sequence (DNA): TGCGCCCGCAGCCAAGATGGGCGGGGGGGCCATGAGCAGTTCTTC. Protein sequence: CARSQDGRGGHEQFF.

This clonotype occurred many times. The chain has TRBV20-1 and TRBJ2-7; D ambiguous. CDR1 and CDR2 (germline): DFQATT, SNEGSKA (reference sequence). The CDR3 has 14 amino acids. V was shortened by 3 bases and J by 0 bases, with 12 bases between the two germline ends. The CDR3 loop is CSASTGHNSYEQYF. The CDR3 region has the DNA TGCAGTGCTAGTACGGGCCACAACTCCTACGAGCAGTACTTC.

The V and J genes are TRBV11-2 and TRBJ1-1; D possibly corresponds to TRBD1 (5 bases). Germline V gives CDR1 SGHAT, CDR2 FQNNGV. The CDR3 runs to 14 residues. Trimming took off 0 bases at V and 10 bases at J, with 15 bases between the two ends. The CDR3 region is CASSLEMGRSLAFF. CDR3 sequence (DNA): TGTGCCAGCAGCTTAGAGATGGGGCGATCTCTAGCTTTCTTT.

To note about this clonotype: A junction boundary mismatches the germline segment, possibly from a read error. V gene TRBV28 combines with J gene TRBJ2-2; 8 bases fit TRBD1. The CDR3 length is 16 residues. CDR1 MDHEN and CDR2 SYDVKM come from the germline V gene. Here the CDR3 DNA reads TGTGCCAGCAGTTCCTACAGGGGGTGGAACACCGAGGAGCTGTTTTTT. It yields the protein CASSSYRGWNTEELFF.

A note on this clonotype: Given a much more abundant clone one base away, this may be a read error. The chain employs TRBV27 and TRBJ2-3, with 8 bases that match TRBD1. The trim removed 3 bases at V and 1 base at J, leaving 3 bases unmatched. This CDR3 region has 15 residues. In germline, CDR1 is MNHEY, CDR2 SMNVEV (reference sequence). CDR3 residues: CASSFMGQGTDTQYF. For the CDR3, the DNA is TGTGCCAGCAGTTTTATGGGACAGGGCACAGATACGCAGTATTTT.

This clonotype was seen repeatedly, ten times or more. V gene TRBV6-1 combines with J gene TRBJ1-1, with D uncertain. The ends were cut back, 1 base at V and 2 bases at J, with 5 bases in the middle. CDR1 and CDR2 (germline): MNHNS, SASEGT. The CDR3 spans 13 residues. The CDR3 here is CASSEEFNTEAFF. CDR3 nucleotides: TGTGCCAGCAGTGAAGAGTTTAACACTGAAGCTTTCTTT.

A word on this clonotype: The junction does not match germline at one end; this may be a read error. The chain has TRBV5-1 and TRBJ2-5; D is unresolved. The germline CDR1 and CDR2 sequences are SGHRS and YFSETQ. The length of the CDR3 is 17 residues. CDR3 sequence reads: CASSLGSVKWASEPQYF. For the CDR3, the DNA is TGCGCCAGCAGCTTGGGGTCTGTGAAGTGGGCTAGTGAGCCCCAATACTTC.

In regard to this clonotype: Given a much more abundant clone one base away, this may be a read error. The chain has TRBV7-3 and TRBJ2-5; D not resolved. The CDR3 sequence is 13 residues long. CDR1 SGHTA and CDR2 FQGTGA come from the germline V gene. In DNA, the CDR3 is TGTGCCAGCAGCTTAAATATCCAAGAGCCCCAGTACTTC. This encodes CASSLNIQEPQYF.

As regards this clonotype: A much larger clone differs by one base, so this may be a read error. This chain uses TRBV7-9 with TRBJ2-3; TRBD1 might be the D (5 bases). The germline V and J ends were trimmed by 1 base and 2 bases, with 16 bases remaining between them. Per the germline V gene, CDR1 is SEHNR and CDR2 is FQNEAQ (reference sequence). The CDR3 loop spans 17 amino acids. CDR3 sequence: CASSLGPGQRPTDTQYF. The CDR3 nucleotides are TGTGCCAGCAGCTTAGGTCCAGGGCAGAGACCCACAGATACGCAGTATTTT.

On this clonotype: A much more abundant neighbour one base away suggests this may be a read error. The chain links TRBV29-1 to TRBJ1-5; D may be TRBD1 (6 bases). CDR3 length equals 17 residues. The germline V gene has CDR1 SQVTM and CDR2 ANQGSEA. The CDR3 loop reads CSVVMSGGQTGERPQRF. Here the CDR3 DNA reads TGCAGCGTTGTCATGTCGGGGGGACAAACCGGGGAGCGGCCCCAGCGTTTT.

V gene TRBV6-6 combines with J gene TRBJ2-2; 11 positions agree with TRBD1. This CDR3 contains 17 residues. Unmatched junction bases numbered 5, after V lost 4 bases and J lost 1 base. Germline V gene data show CDR1 as MNHNY and CDR2 as SVGAGI (reference sequence). CDR3 DNA sequence: TGTGCCAGCAGTTCCCGGACAGGGGGCATGAACACCGGGGAGCTGTTTTTT. This encodes CASSSRTGGMNTGELFF.

The chain has TRBV4-2 and TRBJ2-7; 7 bases fit TRBD2. Germline values: CDR1 LGHNA, CDR2 YNFKEQ. This CDR3 contains 13 residues. Losses at the gene ends were 6 bases for V and 6 bases for J; bases not matched to a gene: 8. The DNA of the CDR3 is TGTGCCAGCAGGGGGGGGGGAGTTGGCGAGCAGTACTTC. Translating it yields CASRGGGVGEQYF.

There are many counts of this clonotype. The chain recombines TRBV7-2 with TRBJ2-7; tentatively, D is TRBD2 (5 bases). V was cut by 1 base and J by 4 bases, with 11 bases left in between. The CDR3 length is 14 residues. Germline CDR1 is SGHTA and CDR2 is FQGNSA. DNA of the CDR3: TGTGCCAGCAGCTTAGTACTAGAAGGGTACGAGCAGTACTTC. Translating it yields CASSLVLEGYEQYF.

This clonotype has at least ten counts. This chain uses TRBV3-1 with TRBJ1-5; 9 nucleotides agree with TRBD1. CDR1 is LGHDT, CDR2 YNNKEL, per germline (reference sequence). J gave up 5 bases and V 1 base, and 0 bases lay outside the gene matches. The CDR3 is 14 amino acids. This chain's CDR3 is CASSQGQGDQPQHF. The DNA of the CDR3 is TGTGCCAGCAGCCAAGGACAGGGGGATCAGCCCCAGCATTTT. Together with reference TRBV3-1 and TRBJ1-5, the CDR3 gives the full variable domain: DTAVSQTPKYLVTQMGNDKSIKCEQNLGHDTMYWYKQDSKKFLKIMFSYNNKELIINETVPNRFSPKSPDKAHLNLHINSLELGDSAVYFCASSQGQGDQPQHFGDGTRLSIL.

This clonotype occurred a few times. The chain joins TRBV7-6 to TRBJ2-7, with a tentative D call TRBD1 (8 bases). The CDR3 has 15 residues. From germline, CDR1 is SGHVS and CDR2 FNYEAQ. Deletions cut 6 bases from V and 1 base from J, with 16 bases between. CDR3 in DNA: TGTGCCAGCAGTTATGACAGGGGACTATCCTACGAGCAGTACTTC. It yields the protein CASSYDRGLSYEQYF.

Only a few counts were recorded for this clonotype. The chain uses TRBV7-9 and TRBJ2-1, with TRBD2 matching over 7 bases. CDR1 is SEHNR and CDR2 is FQNEAQ in the germline V gene (reference sequence). The CDR3 spans 16 residues. The J segment lost 4 bases and the V segment lost 8 bases, leaving 14 bases of the junction unmatched. In DNA form, the CDR3 reads TGTGCCAGCGTCGCGATAAGCGGGGAGGGGTACAATGAGCAGTTCTTC. Its protein is CASVAISGEGYNEQFF.

Only a few counts were recorded for this clonotype. This rearrangement joins TRBV5-1 to TRBJ2-7; 7 bases are shared with TRBD1. V lost 4 bases, J lost 0 bases, and 10 bases stayed unmatched. Looked up from germline, CDR1 is SGHRS and CDR2 is YFSETQ. The CDR3 is 16 residues long. The CDR3 loop reads CASSEPTGVNSYEQYF. The CDR3 coding sequence is TGCGCCAGCAGCGAACCAACAGGGGTGAACTCCTACGAGCAGTACTTC.